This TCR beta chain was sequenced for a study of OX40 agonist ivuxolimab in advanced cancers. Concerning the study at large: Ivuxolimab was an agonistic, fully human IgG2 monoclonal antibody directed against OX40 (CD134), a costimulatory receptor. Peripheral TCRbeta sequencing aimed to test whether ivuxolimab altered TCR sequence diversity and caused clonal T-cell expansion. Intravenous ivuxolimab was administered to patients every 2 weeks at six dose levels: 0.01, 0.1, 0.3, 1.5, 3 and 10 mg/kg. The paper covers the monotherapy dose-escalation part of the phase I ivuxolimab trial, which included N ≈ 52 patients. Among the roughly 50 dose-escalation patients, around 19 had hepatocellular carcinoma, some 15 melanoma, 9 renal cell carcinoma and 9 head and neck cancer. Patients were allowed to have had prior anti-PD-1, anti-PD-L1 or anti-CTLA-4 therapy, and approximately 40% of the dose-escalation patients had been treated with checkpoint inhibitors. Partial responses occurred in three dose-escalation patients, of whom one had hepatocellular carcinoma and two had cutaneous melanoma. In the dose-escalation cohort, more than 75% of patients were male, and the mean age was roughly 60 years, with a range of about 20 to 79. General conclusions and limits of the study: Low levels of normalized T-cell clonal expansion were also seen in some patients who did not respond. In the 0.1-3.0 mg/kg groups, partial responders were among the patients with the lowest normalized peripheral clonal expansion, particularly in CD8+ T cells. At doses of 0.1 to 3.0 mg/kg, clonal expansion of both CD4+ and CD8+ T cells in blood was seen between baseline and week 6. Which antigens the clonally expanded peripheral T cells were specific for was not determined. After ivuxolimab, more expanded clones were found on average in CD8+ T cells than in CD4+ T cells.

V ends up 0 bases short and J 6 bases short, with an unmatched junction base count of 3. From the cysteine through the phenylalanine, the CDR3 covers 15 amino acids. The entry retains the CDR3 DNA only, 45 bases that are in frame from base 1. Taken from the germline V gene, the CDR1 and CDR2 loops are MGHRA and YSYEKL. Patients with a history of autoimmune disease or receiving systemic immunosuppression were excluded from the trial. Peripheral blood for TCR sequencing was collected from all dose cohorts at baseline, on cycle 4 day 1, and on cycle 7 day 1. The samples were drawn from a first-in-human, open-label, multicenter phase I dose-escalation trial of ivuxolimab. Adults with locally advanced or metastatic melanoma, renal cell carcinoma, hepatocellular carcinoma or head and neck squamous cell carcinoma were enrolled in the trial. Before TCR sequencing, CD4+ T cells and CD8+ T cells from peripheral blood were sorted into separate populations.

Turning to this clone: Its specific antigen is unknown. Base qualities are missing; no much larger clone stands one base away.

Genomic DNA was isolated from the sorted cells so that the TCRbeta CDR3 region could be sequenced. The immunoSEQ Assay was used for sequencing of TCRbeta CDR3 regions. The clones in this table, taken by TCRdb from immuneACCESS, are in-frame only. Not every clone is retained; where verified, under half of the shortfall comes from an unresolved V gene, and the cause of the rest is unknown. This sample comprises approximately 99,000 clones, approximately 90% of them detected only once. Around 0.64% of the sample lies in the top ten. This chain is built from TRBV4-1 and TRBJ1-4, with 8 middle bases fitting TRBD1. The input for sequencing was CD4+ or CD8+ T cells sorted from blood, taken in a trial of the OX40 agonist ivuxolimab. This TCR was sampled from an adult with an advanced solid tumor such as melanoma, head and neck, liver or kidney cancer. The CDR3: CASSQDIQGDEKLFF. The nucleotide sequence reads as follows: TGCGCCAGCAGCCAAGATATACAGGGGGATGAAAAACTGTTTTTT.